The TCR beta chain described here comes from a study of memory CD8 T cells in hepatitis C reinfection. TCRdb's table, derived via immunoSEQ multiplex PCR, lists solely in-frame clones and lacks some. This table holds 50,000 or so clones, roughly 89% found once. Regarding time point: pre-reinfection, 55 to 20 weeks before reinfection detection. TCR sequencing was done directly ex vivo on sorted cells, without expansion in vitro. Sequencing was done on a sample of naive CD8+ T cells sorted from blood. The TCR was taken from a man younger than 35 with hepatitis C virus infection.

The CDR3 region is CATLPTGSSYNEQFF. CDR3 bases: TGTGCCACCCTCCCCACAGGCAGCTCCTACAATGAGCAGTTCTTC. This chain links TRBV7-9 with TRBJ2-1, with D possibly matching TRBD1 (5 bases). The CDR3 is 15 amino acids. Trimming pared 10 bases from V and 0 bases from J, leaving 16 bases between. Germline V gives CDR1 SEHNR, CDR2 FQNEAQ (reference sequence).